Below are 11 T cell receptor beta chains sequenced from a single sample in a study of patients and donors after allogeneic stem cell transplantation. TCRdb itself ran the RT-PCR reads through MiXCR, one entry per CDR3 protein. The data contain hundreds of thousands of distinct CDR3 sequences, roughly 17% of them singletons. Sequencing was done on a sample of blood, either unsorted or a sorted T cell fraction (not recorded which). The receptor source for this set is a human donor who was either an allogeneic HSCT recipient or a stem cell or donor lymphocyte infusion donor (not recorded which). It is not recorded whose cells these are; they may come from a transplant donor.

This clonotype showed up just a few times. The CDR3 bases are TGTGCCAGCAGCCGACCCCCGGGGGTAGCAAGCACAGATACGCAGTATTTT. Translation: CASSRPPGVASTDTQYF. The chain is built from TRBV7-6 and TRBJ2-3; D possibly corresponds to TRBD2 (6 bases). The V and J ends lost 5 bases and 0 bases respectively, with 18 bases between them. The CDR3 is 17 amino acids. Germline CDR1 reads SGHVS; CDR2 reads FNYEAQ.

This clonotype was seen at least ten times. The chain employs TRBV29-1 and TRBJ1-4; tentative D call: TRBD1 (5 bases). Germline assignment: CDR1 SQVTM and CDR2 ANQGSEA. The V end lost 2 bases, the J end lost 10 bases, and 14 bases lay between the germline ends. The CDR3 contains 13 residues. CDR3: CSVESEGIGKLFF. The CDR3 DNA reads TGCAGCGTTGAATCGGAGGGGATTGGAAAACTGTTTTTT.

This clonotype was found a few times. This chain connects TRBV7-9 to TRBJ1-2; possibly TRBD1 for D (5 bases). Trimming shortened V by 5 bases and J by 8 bases, and 15 bases separated the two germline ends. The germline CDR1 and CDR2 sequences are SEHNR and FQNEAQ (reference sequence). This CDR3 is built from 13 residues. For the CDR3, the DNA is TGTGCCAGCAGCCGGGGACCGCCCTGGGGCTACACCTTC. The encoded protein is CASSRGPPWGYTF.

This clonotype was counted a few times. The chain recombines TRBV7-9 with TRBJ1-1, with no clear D. Germline CDR1 is SEHNR and CDR2 is FQNEAQ (reference sequence). The CDR3 is made up of 15 amino acids. Between the trimmed V and J ends, which lost 2 bases and 7 bases, there was a span of 17 bases. As DNA, the CDR3 is TGTGCCAGCAGCTTAAAAGCCCCTTGGGTGGGTGAAGCTTTCTTT. It translates to CASSLKAPWVGEAFF.

This clonotype was observed a few times. The chain is built from TRBV7-9 and TRBJ2-1; 7 bases line up with TRBD2. Germline assignment: CDR1 SEHNR and CDR2 FQNEAQ (reference sequence). V dropped 4 bases and J dropped 7; count of bases not matched to a gene: 10. This CDR3 is 15 amino acids long. The CDR3: CASSYPWGGTNEQFF. CDR3 DNA: TGTGCCAGCAGCTACCCCTGGGGGGGGACGAATGAGCAGTTCTTC.

This clonotype was seen many times. This chain connects TRBV4-2 to TRBJ2-7; 9 bases are a match to TRBD1. The CDR3 extends over 15 amino acids. Trimming took 1 base from V and 3 from J; bases not matched to a gene: 4. The germline gives CDR1 LGHNA, CDR2 YNFKEQ. CDR3 sequence: CASSQGEGQGYEQYF. Here the CDR3 DNA reads TGTGCCAGCAGCCAAGGTGAGGGACAGGGCTACGAGCAGTACTTC.

This clonotype was seen a few times. The genes are TRBV5-1 and TRBJ2-2, with D possibly TRBD2 on 6 matching bases. The germline V and J ends were trimmed by 10 bases and 5 bases, with 18 bases remaining between them. Germline-derived CDR1 and CDR2 are SGHRS and YFSETQ. This CDR3 is built from 14 residues. CDR3 DNA sequence: TGCGCCTCCTCCTCACGGGAGAGGACCGGGGAGCTGTTTTTT. Translating gives CASSSRERTGELFF.

This clonotype has at least ten counts. The chain has TRBV5-1 and TRBJ2-4, with 11 bases that match TRBD1. The J segment lost 1 base and the V segment lost 4 bases, leaving 7 bases of the junction unmatched. Germline V lookup: CDR1 SGHRS, CDR2 YFSETQ. This CDR3 comprises 17 residues. The CDR3 DNA reads TGCGCCAGCAGCGTAGGACAGGGGGCAACGGCCAAAAACATTCAGTACTTC. Protein: CASSVGQGATAKNIQYF.

This clonotype occurred a few times. The chain recombines TRBV4-1 with TRBJ2-7; D is undetermined. The germline V gene encodes CDR1 MGHRA and CDR2 YSYEKL. V lost 0 bases and J 0 bases, leaving 9 bases between the germline ends. CDR3 length: 15 residues. The CDR3, as DNA: TGCGCCAGCAGCCAAGACGGGCGGACCTCCTACGAGCAGTACTTC. It codes for CASSQDGRTSYEQYF.

This clonotype was detected only a few times. The V gene is TRBV20-1, the J gene TRBJ1-5, with TRBD1 identical over 9 bases. The CDR3 spans 19 residues. V trimming: 0 bases; J trimming: 4 bases; junction bases outside the gene matches: 16. The germline V gene encodes CDR1 DFQATT and CDR2 SNEGSKA (reference sequence). The CDR3 region is CSARDPGTGSRGLNQPQHF. The DNA for the CDR3 is TGCAGTGCTAGAGATCCCGGGACAGGGTCGAGAGGGCTAAATCAGCCCCAGCATTTT.

Written as DNA, the CDR3 is TGTGCCAGCAGCGTGGTTAGAGTGGTGACCCCCCCCAGCACCGGGGAGCTGTTTTTT. Its translation: CASSVVRVVTPPSTGELFF. The rearrangement uses TRBV5-6 and TRBJ2-2; no firm D call. CDR3 size: 19 residues. Germline V gene data show CDR1 as SGHDT and CDR2 as YYEEEE. V lost 4 bases and J 4 bases, leaving 26 bases between the germline ends.